One and the same sample provided the 25 T cell receptor beta chains below, sequenced in a study of T-cell memory formation after mild COVID-19. TCRdb reprocessed the 5' RACE reads with MiXCR, giving one entry per CDR3 protein. The sample shows 550,000 to 600,000 distinct CDR3 sequences, roughly 20% of them seen only once. Sample: PBMCs or a T cell subset sorted from them (not recorded which). The receptors here all came from an adult woman who had mild COVID-19 (a few samples of this study predate the infection). Cell type and time point are not known.

A word on this clonotype: Sequence at one end of the junction differs from germline and may be a read error. The rearrangement uses TRBV2 and TRBJ2-7; 11 nucleotides align to TRBD2. The CDR3 runs to 11 residues. Per germline, CDR1 SNHLY and CDR2 FYNNEI. The CDR3 bases are TGTGCCAGCAGGGGGACTAGCGGTCGGGACTTC. This encodes CASRGTSGRDF. The full variable domain, rest sourced from reference TRBV2 and TRBJ2-7, is EPEVTQTPSHQVTQMGQEVILRCVPISNHLYFYWYRQILGQKVEFLVSFYNNEISEKSEIFDDQFSVERPDGSNFTLKIRSTKLEDSAMYFCASRGTSGRDFGPGTRLTVT.

In its sample, this clonotype was seen a few times. The chain employs TRBV12-3 or TRBV12-4 and TRBJ2-7; D gene uncertain. This CDR3 has 13 amino acids. V was pared by 4 bases and J by 5 bases, with 12 bases between. In DNA, the CDR3 is TGTGCCAGCAGTTCCTCCTTTATTGACGAGCAGTACTTC. Amino acids: CASSSSFIDEQYF.

This clonotype was counted only a few times. J is TRBJ1-6 and V is TRBV12-3 or TRBV12-4; tentative D call: TRBD1 (5 bases). This CDR3 region has 17 residues. With 3 bases removed from V and 1 base from J, the gap between germline ends came to 13 bases. The CDR3 sequence is CASSFGGGRSYNSPLHF. The CDR3 bases are TGTGCCAGCAGTTTTGGCGGGGGGAGGTCCTATAATTCACCCCTCCACTTT.

V gene TRBV3-1 combines with J gene TRBJ2-3; TRBD2 matches at 13 bases. CDR1 LGHDT and CDR2 YNNKEL come from the germline V gene (reference sequence). The CDR3 runs to 16 residues. V shed 3 bases and J 5 bases; nucleotides not matched to a gene: 5. The CDR3 bases are TGTGCCAGCAGCCACACTAGCGGGGGGGCCAGAGATACGCAGTATTTT. Its protein is CASSHTSGGARDTQYF.

The CDR3 protein is CASSVLAGATDTQYF. The CDR3 DNA reads as TGTGCCAGCAGCGTACTAGCGGGAGCCACAGATACGCAGTATTTT. The chain is built from TRBV3-1 and TRBJ2-3; 11 bases match TRBD2. Germline V gene sequence: CDR1 LGHDT, CDR2 YNNKEL (reference sequence). CDR3 length: 15 residues. V shed 5 bases and J 2 bases; nucleotides not matched to a gene: 3.

The sample holds a few counts of this clonotype. This rearrangement joins TRBV12-3 or TRBV12-4 to TRBJ1-5; 8 bases match TRBD1. The CDR3 sequence is 15 residues long. The V and J ends lost 5 bases and 6 bases, in that order; junction bases with no gene match: 9. The CDR3 bases are TGTGCCAGCAGTCCTATCAGGGGGCGGCCTCAGCCCCAGCATTTT. Residues: CASSPIRGRPQPQHF.

This clonotype has a count of ten or more. The J gene is TRBJ2-1, the V gene TRBV5-1; perhaps D is TRBD1 or TRBD2 (5 bases each). The V end was cut by 4 bases, the J end by 4 bases, with 12 bases between. Germline-derived CDR1 and CDR2 are SGHRS and YFSETQ. This CDR3 spans 14 amino acids. The CDR3 region is CASSPGARYNEQFF. CDR3 DNA: TGCGCCAGCAGCCCCGGGGCTAGGTACAATGAGCAGTTCTTC.

V and J are TRBV18 and TRBJ2-1; D is perhaps TRBD2 (5 bases). The CDR3 has 16 residues. Per germline, CDR1 KGHSH and CDR2 LQKENI. Trimming shortened V by 2 bases and J by 4 bases, and 15 bases separated the two germline ends. Written as DNA, the CDR3 is TGTGCCAGCTCACCATCCGGAACTAGTATTTACAATGAGCAGTTCTTC. Protein sequence: CASSPSGTSIYNEQFF.

The CDR3 DNA is TGCAGTGGAGGGGGCGCGAGCACCGGGGAGCTGTTTTTT. Protein: CSGGGASTGELFF. V usage is TRBV29-1 and J usage is TRBJ2-2; D possibly corresponds to TRBD1 (7 bases). The CDR3 is made up of 13 amino acids. Germline V gene lookup returns CDR1 SQVTM and CDR2 ANQGSEA.

V gene TRBV7-9 combines with J gene TRBJ2-3; maybe TRBD1 (5 bases). V dropped 1 base and J dropped 2 bases, with 10 bases sitting between them. This CDR3 has 15 residues. Germline V gene data show CDR1 as SEHNR and CDR2 as FQNEAQ (reference sequence). The CDR3: CASSLGQKFTDTQYF. In DNA, the CDR3 is TGTGCCAGCAGCTTAGGACAGAAGTTCACAGATACGCAGTATTTT.

This clonotype appeared a few times. The chain carries TRBV9 and TRBJ2-1; D might be TRBD2 (6 bases). The V gene lost 3 bases and the J gene lost 7 bases, with 17 bases spanning the gap. CDR3 size: 15 residues. Germline V CDR1 and CDR2: SGDLS, YYNGEE. CDR3 sequence: CASSAAGTPFNEQFF. DNA of the CDR3: TGTGCCAGCAGCGCCGCCGGGACTCCATTTAATGAGCAGTTCTTC. Together with reference TRBV9 and TRBJ2-1, the CDR3 gives the full variable domain: DSGVTQTPKHLITATGQRVTLRCSPRSGDLSVYWYQQSLDQGLQFLIQYYNGEERAKGNILERFSAQQFPDLHSELNLSSLELGDSALYFCASSAAGTPFNEQFFGPGTRLTVL.

This clonotype was picked up a small number of times. The gene calls are TRBV5-5 and TRBJ1-6; 9 nucleotides agree with TRBD1. Looked up from germline, CDR1 is SGHKS and CDR2 is YYEKEE (reference sequence). V lost 4 bases to trimming and J lost 10 bases; unmatched junction nucleotides: 12. The CDR3 sequence is 16 residues long. The CDR3 DNA reads TGTGCCAGCAGCCCTGACTCGGACAGGGGAAGGTCACCCCTCCACTTT. Translated, it gives CASSPDSDRGRSPLHF.

The chain joins TRBV7-9 to TRBJ2-1; D is unresolved. The CDR3 totals 13 residues. The germline V gene has CDR1 SEHNR and CDR2 FQNEAQ (reference sequence). Trimming removed 6 bases from V and 3 bases from J, with 9 bases in between. CDR3 in DNA: TGTGCCAGCAGTTTCGACGGCTACAATGAGCAGTTCTTC. It is translated as CASSFDGYNEQFF.

The sample holds a few counts of this clonotype. The genes are TRBV19 and TRBJ2-3; D is unresolved. Germline lookup yields CDR1 LNHDA and CDR2 SQIVND (reference sequence). This CDR3 comprises 15 residues. Deletions cut 4 bases from V and 0 bases from J, with 11 bases between. CDR3 protein: CASSSGRHSTDTQYF. DNA for the CDR3: TGTGCCAGTAGTAGCGGACGGCATAGCACAGATACGCAGTATTTT.

The CDR3 sequence: CASSLDFTGGNTIYF. The CDR3 DNA reads TGTGCCAGCAGCTTAGATTTTACAGGAGGAAACACCATATATTTT. The chain is built from TRBV11-2 and TRBJ1-3; perhaps TRBD1 as D (5 bases). CDR3 length equals 15 residues. CDR1 is SGHAT, CDR2 FQNNGV, per germline. Between the trimmed V and J ends, which lost 0 bases and 4 bases, there was a span of 10 bases.

This clonotype was detected a few times. J is TRBJ2-3 and V is TRBV4-1; D perhaps matches TRBD2 (6 bases). Germline lookup yields CDR1 MGHRA and CDR2 YSYEKL. V shed 1 base and J shed 14 bases, with 19 bases lying between them. CDR3 length equals 14 residues. The CDR3 here is CASSQAGRTVLMYF. The CDR3 DNA is TGCGCCAGCAGCCAAGCGGGGAGGACGGTCTTAATGTATTTT.

V is TRBV20-1 and J is TRBJ1-2; D is ambiguous. The germline V gene encodes CDR1 DFQATT and CDR2 SNEGSKA (reference sequence). Trimming removed 0 bases at V and 7 bases at J, with 18 bases between. This CDR3 has 15 residues. The chain's CDR3 is CSARDTAVPVTGYTF. The CDR3 nucleotides are TGCAGTGCTAGAGATACGGCAGTGCCTGTGACTGGCTACACCTTC.

Only a few counts were recorded for this clonotype. The gene calls are TRBV7-9 and TRBJ1-1, with 8 bases lining up with TRBD1. Germline V gives CDR1 SEHNR, CDR2 FQNEAQ (reference sequence). The trim removed 5 bases at V and 5 bases at J, leaving 7 bases unmatched. This CDR3 region has 14 residues. In nucleotides, the CDR3 is TGTGCCAGCAGCACGACAGGGGAGGGTACTGAAGCTTTCTTT. It encodes CASSTTGEGTEAFF.

This clonotype was found many times. The rearrangement uses TRBV21-1 and TRBJ2-1; TRBD2, the table's D call, was not compared with the DNA. TRBV21-1 is a pseudogene segment. This CDR3 has 15 residues. The CDR3 reads CASSKPILAYNEQFF. CDR3 in DNA: TGTGCCAGCAGCAAACCCATCCTAGCGTACAATGAGCAGTTCTTC.

The chain recombines TRBV6-5 with TRBJ2-1, with D unclear. The CDR3 runs to 16 residues. Per the germline V gene, CDR1 is MNHEY and CDR2 is SVGAGI. V dropped 2 bases and J dropped 2 bases, with 13 bases sitting between them. The DNA of the CDR3 is TGTGCCAGCAGTTACACGAGTGGCGGAGCCTACAATGAGCAGTTCTTC. Amino acids: CASSYTSGGAYNEQFF.

This clonotype turned up a few times. For the CDR3, the DNA is TGCAGTGCTCCAAGTCGGGGCCCCCCTTTCTATGGCTACACCTTC. Translating gives CSAPSRGPPFYGYTF. The chain is built from TRBV20-1 and TRBJ1-2; tentative D call: TRBD1 (5 bases). With 5 bases removed from V and 4 bases from J, the gap between germline ends came to 20 bases. CDR3 size: 15 residues. Per germline, CDR1 DFQATT and CDR2 SNEGSKA (reference sequence).

This chain joins TRBV18 and TRBJ2-3; no clear D. The CDR3 length is 14 residues. Germline V CDR1 and CDR2: KGHSH, LQKENI. The germline V and J ends were trimmed by 5 bases and 1 base, with 10 bases remaining between them. The CDR3 sequence: CASSGAAGTDTQYF. The CDR3 DNA sequence: TGTGCCAGCTCAGGCGCGGCGGGCACAGATACGCAGTATTTT.

The chain couples TRBV25-1 to TRBJ2-1; D may be TRBD1 (6 bases). Trimming pared 2 bases from V and 1 base from J, leaving 9 bases between. Looked up from germline, CDR1 is MGHDK and CDR2 is SYGVNS. CDR3 length equals 15 residues. CDR3: CASSEEDRSYNEQFF. CDR3 coding DNA: TGTGCCAGCAGTGAAGAGGACAGATCCTACAATGAGCAGTTCTTC.

The chain is built from TRBV24-1 and TRBJ2-7; 7 bases fit TRBD1. Per germline, CDR1 KGHDR and CDR2 SFDVKD. The CDR3 spans 15 residues. Losses at the gene ends were 2 bases for V and 3 bases for J; bases not matched to a gene: 6. For the CDR3, the DNA is TGTGCCACCAGTGATTCCGGGACAGCGAACTACGAGCAGTACTTC. Translated, it gives CATSDSGTANYEQYF.

The chain recombines TRBV4-2 with TRBJ2-1; 7 bases line up with TRBD2. Per the germline V gene, CDR1 is LGHNA and CDR2 is YNFKEQ. This CDR3 is built from 15 residues. V trimming: 1 base; J trimming: 10 bases; junction bases outside the gene matches: 10. The CDR3 is CASSQGGAGPQEQFF. CDR3 DNA sequence: TGTGCCAGCAGCCAAGGAGGAGCGGGGCCTCAAGAGCAGTTCTTC.